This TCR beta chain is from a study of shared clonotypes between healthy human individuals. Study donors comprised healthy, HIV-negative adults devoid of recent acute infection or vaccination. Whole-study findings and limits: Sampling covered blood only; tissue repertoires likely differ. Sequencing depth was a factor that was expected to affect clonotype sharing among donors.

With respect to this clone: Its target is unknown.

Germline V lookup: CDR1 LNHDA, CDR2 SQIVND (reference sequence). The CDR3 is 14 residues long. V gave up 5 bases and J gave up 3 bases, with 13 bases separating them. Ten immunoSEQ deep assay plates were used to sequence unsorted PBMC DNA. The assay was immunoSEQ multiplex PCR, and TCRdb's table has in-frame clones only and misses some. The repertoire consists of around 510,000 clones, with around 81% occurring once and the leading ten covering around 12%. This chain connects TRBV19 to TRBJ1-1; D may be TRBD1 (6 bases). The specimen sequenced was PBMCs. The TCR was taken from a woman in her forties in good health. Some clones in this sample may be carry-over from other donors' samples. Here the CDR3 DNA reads TGTGCCAGTAGTCTCCCCTACAGGGACACTGAAGCTTTCTTT. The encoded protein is CASSLPYRDTEAFF.